The source of this T cell receptor beta chain is a study of PD-L1 blockade in urothelial cancer. Study as a whole: Patients initiated atezolizumab in 2014 at 1,200 mg intravenously every 3 weeks. The study recovered a median of about 140,000 T cells per blood sample. General study findings and limits: Below-median blood TCR clonality before treatment forecast better survival.

The sample's time point: peripheral blood 6 weeks after treatment start. The germline V gene has CDR1 SGDLS and CDR2 YYNGEE. Trimming removed 2 bases from V and 2 bases from J; junction bases left unmatched: 4. The length of the CDR3 is 17 residues. Clones were sequenced by immunoSEQ multiplex PCR, and TCRdb holds only the in-frame ones, with some missing. The data show tens of thousands of clones, approximately 86% seen once. As to this clone: The antigen is unknown.

This chain uses TRBV9 with TRBJ2-2; 12 positions agree with TRBD2. The TCR originated in a man aged 65 to 79 with urothelial cancer. The sample here was PBMCs, taken around atezolizumab (anti-PD-L1) treatment. CDR3 DNA: TGTGCCAGCAGCGTCGGACTAGCGGGACCAAACACCGGGGAGCTGTTTTTT. Amino acid sequence: CASSVGLAGPNTGELFF.